Reported below is one TCR beta chain. These data belong to a study of blood T cell repertoires in COVID-19. Study context: From the United States, Italy and Spain came samples of acute and convalescent COVID-19.

The assay was immunoSEQ multiplex PCR, and TCRdb's table has in-frame clones only and misses some. The data contain roughly 250,000 clones, approximately 86% of them singletons. Trimming shortened V by 1 base and J by 0 bases, and 10 bases separated the two germline ends. Germline V gene data show CDR1 as SGHTA and CDR2 as FQGNSA. There are 17 residues in the CDR3. This receptor was identified in a man in his sixties who had recovered from COVID-19. The chain is built from TRBV7-2 and TRBJ2-6; D is unresolved. Sequencing was done on a sample of peripheral blood. CDR3 region: CASSLGAYDSGANVLTF. The CDR3 nucleotides are TGTGCCAGCAGCTTAGGGGCTTATGACTCTGGGGCCAACGTCCTGACTTTC.